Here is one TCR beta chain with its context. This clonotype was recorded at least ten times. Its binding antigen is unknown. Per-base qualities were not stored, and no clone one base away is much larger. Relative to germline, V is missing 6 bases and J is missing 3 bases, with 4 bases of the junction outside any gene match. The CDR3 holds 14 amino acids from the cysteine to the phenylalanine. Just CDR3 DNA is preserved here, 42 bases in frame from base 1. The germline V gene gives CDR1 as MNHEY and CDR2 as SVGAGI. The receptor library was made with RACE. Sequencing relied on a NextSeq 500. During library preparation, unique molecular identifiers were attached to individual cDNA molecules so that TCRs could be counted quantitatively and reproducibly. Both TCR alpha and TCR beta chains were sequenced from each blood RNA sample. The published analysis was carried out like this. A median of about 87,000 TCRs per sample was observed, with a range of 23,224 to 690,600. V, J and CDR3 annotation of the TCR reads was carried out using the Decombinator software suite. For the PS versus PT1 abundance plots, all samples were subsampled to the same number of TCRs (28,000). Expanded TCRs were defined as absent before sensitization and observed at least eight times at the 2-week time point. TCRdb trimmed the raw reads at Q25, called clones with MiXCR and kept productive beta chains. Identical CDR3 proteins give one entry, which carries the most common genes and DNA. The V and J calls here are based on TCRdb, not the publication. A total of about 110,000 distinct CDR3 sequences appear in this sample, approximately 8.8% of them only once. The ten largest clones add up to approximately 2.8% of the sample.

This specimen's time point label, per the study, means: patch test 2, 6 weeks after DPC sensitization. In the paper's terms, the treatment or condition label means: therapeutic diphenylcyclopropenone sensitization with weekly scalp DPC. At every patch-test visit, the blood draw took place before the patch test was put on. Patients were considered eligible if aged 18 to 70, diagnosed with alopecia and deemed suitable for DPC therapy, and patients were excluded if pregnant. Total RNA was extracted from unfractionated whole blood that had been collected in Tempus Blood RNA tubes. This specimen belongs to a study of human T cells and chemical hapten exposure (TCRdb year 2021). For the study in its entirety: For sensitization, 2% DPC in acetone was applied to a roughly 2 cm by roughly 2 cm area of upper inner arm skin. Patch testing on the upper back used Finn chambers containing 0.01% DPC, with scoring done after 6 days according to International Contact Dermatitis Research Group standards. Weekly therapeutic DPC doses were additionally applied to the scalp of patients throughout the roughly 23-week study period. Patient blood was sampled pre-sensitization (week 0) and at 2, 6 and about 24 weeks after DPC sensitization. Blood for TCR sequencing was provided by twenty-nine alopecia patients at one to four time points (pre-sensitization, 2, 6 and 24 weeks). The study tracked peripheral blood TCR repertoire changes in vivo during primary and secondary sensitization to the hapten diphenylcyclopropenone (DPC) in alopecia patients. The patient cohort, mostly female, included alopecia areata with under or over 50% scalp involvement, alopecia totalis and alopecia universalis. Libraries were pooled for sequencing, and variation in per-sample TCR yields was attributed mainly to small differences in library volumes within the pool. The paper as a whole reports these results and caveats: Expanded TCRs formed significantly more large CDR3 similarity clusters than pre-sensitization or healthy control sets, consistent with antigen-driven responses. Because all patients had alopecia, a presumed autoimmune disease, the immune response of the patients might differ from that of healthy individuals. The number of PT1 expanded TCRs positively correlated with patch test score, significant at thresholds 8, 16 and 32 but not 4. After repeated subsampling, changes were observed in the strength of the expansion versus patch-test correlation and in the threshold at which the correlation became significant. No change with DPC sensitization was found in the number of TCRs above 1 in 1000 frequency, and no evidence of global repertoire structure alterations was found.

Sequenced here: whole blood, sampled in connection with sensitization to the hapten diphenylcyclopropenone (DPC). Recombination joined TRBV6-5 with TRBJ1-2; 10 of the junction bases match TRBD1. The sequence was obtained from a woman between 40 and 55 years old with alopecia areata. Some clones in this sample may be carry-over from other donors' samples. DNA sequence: TGTGCCAGCAGACAGACAGGGGGCGACTATGGCTACACCTTC. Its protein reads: CASRQTGGDYGYTF.